The 3 T cell receptor beta chains listed next were all sequenced from one sample in a study of blood T cells in healthy people across ages. Combining a sample-barcoded 5' primer with a J-beta primer mix, a second PCR ran for roughly 7 to 12 cycles. One entry per CDR3 protein, called by TCRdb with MiXCR from the 5' RACE reads. Among 710,000 or so distinct CDR3 sequences listed, roughly 32% were seen once. Input material: blood. These receptors were taken from a woman older than 75 in good health.

Worth noting for this clonotype: This clone may be a read error of a much larger clone one base away. The chain carries TRBV9 and TRBJ1-2; D not resolved. CDR3 size: 18 residues. Germline CDR1 is SGDLS and CDR2 is YYNGEE. Trimming stripped 7 bases from V and 4 bases from J, with 29 bases between. In DNA, the CDR3 is TGTGCCAGCGGCGGCCGGACGACCCACCGGGAGTGGGGCTATGGCTACACCTTC. This codes for CASGGRTTHREWGYGYTF.

At least ten counts were recorded for this clonotype. The CDR3 sequence: CATSRDKNPYNEQFF. The CDR3 DNA sequence: TGTGCCACCAGCAGAGACAAGAACCCTTACAATGAGCAGTTCTTC. The V gene is TRBV15, the J gene TRBJ2-1, with D hard to call. Germline CDR1 is LNHNV and CDR2 is YYDKDF (reference sequence). The V gene lost 0 bases and the J gene lost 4 bases, with 10 bases spanning the gap. The CDR3 loop spans 15 amino acids. The complete variable domain, with remaining parts taken from reference TRBV15 and TRBJ2-1, reads DAMVIQNPRYQVTQFGKPVTLSCSQTLNHNVMYWYQQKSSQAPKLLFHYYDKDFNNEADTPDNFQSRRPNTSFCFLDIRSPGLGDTAMYLCATSRDKNPYNEQFFGPGTRLTVL.

This clonotype has a count of ten or more. This rearrangement joins TRBV21-1 to TRBJ2-1. TRBV21-1 is tagged as a pseudogene. This CDR3 is 17 amino acids long. The CDR3 DNA follows: TGTGCCAGCAGCTCCACGGACGGCGGGAGCTCCTACAATGAGCAGTTCTTC. Its translation: CASSSTDGGSSYNEQFF.